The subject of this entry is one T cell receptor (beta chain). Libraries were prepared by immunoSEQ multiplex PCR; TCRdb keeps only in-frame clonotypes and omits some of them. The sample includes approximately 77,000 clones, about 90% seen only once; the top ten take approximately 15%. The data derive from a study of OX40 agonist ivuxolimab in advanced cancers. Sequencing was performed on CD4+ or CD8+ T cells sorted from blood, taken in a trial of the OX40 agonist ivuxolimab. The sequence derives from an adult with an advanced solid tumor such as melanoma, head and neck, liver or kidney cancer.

The CDR3 sequence: CASSLSAGTSLGEQFF. The DNA for the CDR3 is TGTGCCAGCAGTTTATCGGCCGGGACTAGCCTTGGTGAGCAGTTCTTC. This chain uses TRBV27 with TRBJ2-1; TRBD2 matches at 9 bases. The CDR3 runs to 16 residues. The V and J ends lost 0 bases and 9 bases, in that order; junction bases with no gene match: 9. CDR1 is MNHEY, CDR2 SMNVEV, per germline (reference sequence).